A single sample is the source of the 23 T cell receptor beta chains below, sequenced in a study of blood T cells in healthy people across ages. Then a second PCR, running about 7 to 11 cycles, was carried out with a sample-barcoded 5' primer and a J-beta primer mix. TCRdb re-derived calls from the 5' RACE reads in MiXCR, one entry per CDR3 protein. The sample carries fewer than 800,000 distinct CDR3 sequences, around 21% recorded once. The sample taken for sequencing was blood. All receptors derive from a man between 65 and 80 years old in good health.

The gene calls are TRBV19 and TRBJ1-5; D possibly corresponds to TRBD1 (5 bases). Trimming shortened V by 2 bases and J by 2 bases, and 7 bases separated the two germline ends. This CDR3 is built from 14 residues. Germline CDR1 LNHDA, CDR2 SQIVND (reference sequence). The CDR3 protein is CASSIWGGNQPQHF. The CDR3, as DNA: TGTGCCAGTAGTATATGGGGGGGCAATCAGCCCCAGCATTTT.

The rearrangement links TRBV7-2 to TRBJ2-7; D is undetermined. This CDR3 comprises 13 residues. Germline V gives CDR1 SGHTA, CDR2 FQGNSA. The V and J ends lost 0 bases and 5 bases respectively, with 8 bases between them. The CDR3 DNA follows: TGTGCCAGCAGCTTAGCGGAAGCCCACGAGCAGTACTTC. This codes for CASSLAEAHEQYF.

In its sample, this clonotype was seen a few times. The chain employs TRBV28 and TRBJ2-3; D tentatively fits TRBD1 or TRBD2 (5 bases each). V was clipped by 7 bases and J by 4 bases, with 24 bases between them. Germline values: CDR1 MDHEN, CDR2 SYDVKM. The CDR3 has 17 residues. CDR3 sequence: CASTPGERTKGPDTQYF. The CDR3 bases are TGTGCCAGCACCCCTGGAGAGCGGACCAAGGGGCCAGATACGCAGTATTTT.

The chain carries TRBV20-1 and TRBJ2-7, with TRBD1 matching 7 bases. This CDR3 is 12 amino acids long. Germline CDR1 reads DFQATT; CDR2 reads SNEGSKA (reference sequence). J lost 2 bases, V lost 4 bases, and 2 bases had no gene match. The DNA of the CDR3 is TGCAGTGCTACAGACAGGGCCTACGAGCAGTACTTC. Its protein product is CSATDRAYEQYF.

This clonotype was seen more than once but under ten times. This rearrangement joins TRBV7-3 to TRBJ2-6; 8 bases map to TRBD1. With V trimmed by 1 base and J by 0 bases, 14 bases remained unmatched. The CDR3 has 21 residues. Germline V lookup: CDR1 SGHTA, CDR2 FQGTGA. The CDR3 DNA sequence: TGTGCCAGCAGCTTAAGTTGGGACAGGTGCCAGGCATCCTCTGGGGCCAACGTCCTGACTTTC. Translation gives CASSLSWDRCQASSGANVLTF.

The V gene is TRBV20-1, the J gene TRBJ2-5; no clear D. The last part of the DNA fits TRBJ2-7 better; the J call may be wrong. The CDR3 length is 12 residues. The germline CDR1 and CDR2 sequences are DFQATT and SNEGSKA (reference sequence). Here the CDR3 DNA reads TGCAGTGCTAGACTTAGCCGGCTCGAGCAGTACTTC. This gives the protein CSARLSRLEQYF.

About this clonotype itself: Sequence at one end of the junction differs from germline and may be a read error. The J gene is TRBJ1-2, the V gene TRBV12-3 or TRBV12-4; TRBD1 matches at 9 bases. This CDR3 contains 14 residues. The CDR3, as DNA: TGTGCCAGCAGTTCCTCCGGGACAGGGTCCGCTGGGGCCTTC. Translation gives CASSSSGTGSAGAF.

Remarks on this clonotype: A read error may be the cause here, since a much bigger clone is one base away. The gene calls are TRBV6-6 and TRBJ2-1, with TRBD2 as a possible D gene (6 bases). There are 15 residues in the CDR3. The germline V gene encodes CDR1 MNHNY and CDR2 SVGAGI (reference sequence). CDR3 sequence (DNA): TGTGCCAGCAGACGACCGGGACTTACCTACAATGAGCAGATCTTC. Protein: CASRRPGLTYNEQIF.

In its sample, this clonotype was seen many times. V usage is TRBV18 and J usage is TRBJ2-5, with 11 bases that match TRBD2. The DNA end is a closer match to TRBJ2-7, so the J assignment may be wrong. Germline V gene lookup returns CDR1 KGHSH and CDR2 LQKENI. The CDR3 is made up of 14 amino acids. In nucleotides, the CDR3 is TGTGCCAGCTCACCGACTAGCGGGAAGAACGAGCAGTACTTC. Translation gives CASSPTSGKNEQYF.

This clonotype turned up a few times. The chain joins TRBV6-5 to TRBJ2-2, with D perhaps TRBD1 (5 bases). The CDR3 spans 16 residues. Germline-derived CDR1 and CDR2 are MNHEY and SVGAGI. V was trimmed by 0 bases and J by 5 bases, leaving 13 bases between them. The CDR3 region is CASSYSTGATTGELFF. DNA for the CDR3: TGTGCCAGCAGTTACTCCACTGGGGCGACTACCGGGGAGCTGTTTTTT.

The CDR3 sequence is CSVGAADFNYGYTF. CDR3 in DNA: TGCAGCGTTGGGGCAGCTGATTTTAACTATGGCTACACCTTC. The chain combines TRBV29-1 with TRBJ1-2; no clear D gene. The germline V gene has CDR1 SQVTM and CDR2 ANQGSEA. The CDR3 is 14 residues long. Trimming stripped 4 bases from V and 1 base from J, with 13 bases between.

This clonotype appeared many times. The chain uses TRBV21-1 and TRBJ2-5. TRBV21-1 is listed as a pseudogene. The CDR3 is 15 amino acids. CDR3 sequence (DNA): TGTGCCAGCAGCATGAGTAGGCCAGGAGTAGAGACCCAGTACTTC. This translates into CASSMSRPGVETQYF.

This clonotype has only a few counts. The chain links TRBV27 to TRBJ2-5, with 7 bases that match TRBD2. The CDR3 totals 16 residues. CDR1 and CDR2 from the germline V gene are MNHEY and SMNVEV (reference sequence). Trimming cost V 3 bases and J 4 bases; bases outside gene matches: 11. CDR3 loop: CASSFYGGGFPETQYF. In DNA, the CDR3 is TGTGCCAGCAGTTTCTATGGGGGAGGGTTCCCAGAGACCCAGTACTTC.

The chain uses TRBV12-3 or TRBV12-4 and TRBJ2-5, with D perhaps matching TRBD1 (6 bases). The V gene lost 5 bases and the J gene lost 9 bases, with 16 bases spanning the gap. CDR3 size: 13 residues. The CDR3 here is CASSPRLPGAQYF. CDR3 nucleotide sequence: TGTGCCAGCAGTCCCCGGCTCCCAGGGGCCCAGTACTTC.

In its sample, this clonotype was seen a few times. The chain employs TRBV27 and TRBJ2-5; a possible D gene is TRBD1 (6 bases). This CDR3 spans 15 amino acids. Trimming took 0 bases from V and 8 from J, leaving 16 bases between them. Germline CDR1 MNHEY, CDR2 SMNVEV (reference sequence). The CDR3 sequence is CASSLSSGGVGTQYF. The DNA for the CDR3 is TGTGCCAGCAGTTTATCCTCTGGGGGCGTCGGTACCCAGTACTTC.

This clonotype appeared a single time. V gene TRBV20-1 combines with J gene TRBJ2-3; D remains unclear. Trimming pared 5 bases from V and 2 bases from J, leaving 8 bases between. The CDR3 has 12 residues. Germline V gene data show CDR1 as DFQATT and CDR2 as SNEGSKA (reference sequence). This chain's CDR3 is CSAGKVTDTQYF. The DNA for the CDR3 is TGCAGTGCTGGAAAGGTCACAGATACGCAGTATTTT.

This clonotype came up a few times. In DNA, the CDR3 is TGCAGTGCTAGAGAATGGTTGGACAAGGAGACCCAGTACTTC. Residues: CSAREWLDKETQYF. This chain connects TRBV20-1 to TRBJ2-5; weak D call: TRBD1 (5 bases). CDR3 length equals 14 residues. Germline V CDR1 and CDR2: DFQATT, SNEGSKA (reference sequence). Trimming stripped 0 bases from V and 5 bases from J, with 13 bases between.

This clonotype has only a few counts. V gene TRBV10-3 combines with J gene TRBJ1-1; D possibly corresponds to TRBD1 (5 bases). V lost 0 bases to trimming and J lost 6 bases, with 14 bases between them. Germline values: CDR1 ENHRY, CDR2 SYGVKD. The CDR3 spans 15 residues. The CDR3, as DNA: TGTGCCATCAGTGAGTCGATTAGGGGAGACGCTGAAGCTTTCTTT. Amino acid sequence: CAISESIRGDAEAFF.

The V gene is TRBV7-2, the J gene TRBJ1-2; tentative D call: TRBD1 (5 bases). With 5 bases removed from V and 0 bases from J, the gap between germline ends came to 13 bases. Germline V gives CDR1 SGHTA, CDR2 FQGNSA. The CDR3 runs 15 residues. The CDR3 region has the DNA TGTGCCAGCAGCCCGGGCCCGGGGGCTAACTATGGCTACACCTTC. It encodes CASSPGPGANYGYTF.

The V gene is TRBV6-5, the J gene TRBJ2-5, with 7 bases lining up with TRBD1. V trimming: 2 bases; J trimming: 2 bases; junction bases outside the gene matches: 11. Germline V gives CDR1 MNHEY, CDR2 SVGAGI. This CDR3 region has 17 residues. Written as DNA, the CDR3 is TGTGCCAGCAGTTACGAGTCCGGACAGGACCTTCAAGAGACCCAGTACTTC. Translation: CASSYESGQDLQETQYF.

This clonotype came up a few times. The chain couples TRBV7-9 to TRBJ2-2; 7 nucleotides agree with TRBD1. This CDR3 is 16 amino acids long. CDR1 and CDR2 from the germline V gene are SEHNR and FQNEAQ (reference sequence). Trimming cost V 5 bases and J 4 bases; bases outside gene matches: 10. The CDR3 loop reads CASSLGQGDFTGELFF. The CDR3 nucleotides are TGTGCCAGCAGCCTTGGGCAGGGGGATTTCACCGGGGAGCTGTTTTTT.

About this clonotype: The CDR3 does not end in the conserved phenylalanine or tryptophan, so this is likely a read error. No DNA is shown, since the ends of the CDR3 on it are uncertain; the CDR3 is the one TCRdb lists. V is TRBV7-3 and J is TRBJ2-1; TRBD2 was called by the table and not checked on the DNA. Germline V gene sequence: CDR1 SGHTA, CDR2 FQGTGA. Ends included, the CDR3 has 14 residues. The CDR3 spells CASSTAGGWDEQFT.

This clonotype has just a few counts. The chain recombines TRBV3-1 with TRBJ2-1; 10 nucleotides match TRBD2. CDR1 and CDR2 (germline): LGHDT, YNNKEL (reference sequence). The CDR3 consists of 16 residues. The J segment lost 7 bases and the V segment lost 4 bases, leaving 10 bases of the junction unmatched. The CDR3 coding sequence is TGTGCCAGCAGCCTACTCCTAGCGGGAGTTGTGAATGAGCAGTTCTTC. It encodes CASSLLLAGVVNEQFF.